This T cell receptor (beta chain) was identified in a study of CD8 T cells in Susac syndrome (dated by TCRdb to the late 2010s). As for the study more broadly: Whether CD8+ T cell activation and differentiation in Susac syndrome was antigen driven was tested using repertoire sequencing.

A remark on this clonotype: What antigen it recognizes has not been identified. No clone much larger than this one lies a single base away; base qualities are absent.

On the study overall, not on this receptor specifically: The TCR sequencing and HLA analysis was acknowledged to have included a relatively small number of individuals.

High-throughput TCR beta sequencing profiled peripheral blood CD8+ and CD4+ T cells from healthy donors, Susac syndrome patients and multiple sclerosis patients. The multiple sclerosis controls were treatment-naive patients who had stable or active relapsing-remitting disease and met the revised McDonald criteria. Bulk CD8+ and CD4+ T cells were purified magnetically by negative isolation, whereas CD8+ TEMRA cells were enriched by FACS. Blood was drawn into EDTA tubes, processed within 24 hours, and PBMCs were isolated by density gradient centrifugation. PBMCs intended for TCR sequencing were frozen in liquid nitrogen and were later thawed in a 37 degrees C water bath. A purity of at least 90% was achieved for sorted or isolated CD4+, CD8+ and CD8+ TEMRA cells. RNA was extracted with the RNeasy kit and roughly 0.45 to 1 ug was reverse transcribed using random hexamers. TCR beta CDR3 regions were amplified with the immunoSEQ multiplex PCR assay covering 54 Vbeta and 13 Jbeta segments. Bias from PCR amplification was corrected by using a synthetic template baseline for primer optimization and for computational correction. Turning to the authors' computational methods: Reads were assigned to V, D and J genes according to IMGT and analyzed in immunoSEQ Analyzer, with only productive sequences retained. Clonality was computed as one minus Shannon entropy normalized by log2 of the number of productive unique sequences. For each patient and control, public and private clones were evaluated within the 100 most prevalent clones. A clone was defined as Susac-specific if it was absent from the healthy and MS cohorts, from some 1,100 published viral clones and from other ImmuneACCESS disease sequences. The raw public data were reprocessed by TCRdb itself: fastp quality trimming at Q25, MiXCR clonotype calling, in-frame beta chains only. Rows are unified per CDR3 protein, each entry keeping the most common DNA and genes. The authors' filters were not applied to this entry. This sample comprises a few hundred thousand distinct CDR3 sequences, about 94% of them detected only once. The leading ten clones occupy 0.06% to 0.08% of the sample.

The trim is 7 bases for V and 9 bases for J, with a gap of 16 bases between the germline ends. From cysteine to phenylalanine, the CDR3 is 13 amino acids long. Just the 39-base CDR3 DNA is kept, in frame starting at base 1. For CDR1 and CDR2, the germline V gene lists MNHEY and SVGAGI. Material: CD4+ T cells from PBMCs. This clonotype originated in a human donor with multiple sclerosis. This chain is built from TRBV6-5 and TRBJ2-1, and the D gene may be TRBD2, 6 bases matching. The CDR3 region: CASTQMGGGEQFF. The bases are TGTGCCAGCACCCAGATGGGGGGTGGTGAGCAGTTCTTC.